This T cell receptor (beta chain) was sequenced during a study of monozygotic twins with inflammatory bowel disease. CDR3 length equals 16 residues. CDR1 is SGHNT, CDR2 YYREEE, per germline (reference sequence). Used for each TCR library was 3,000 to 3,500 ng of total RNA. Following a re-call of the 5' RACE reads, TCRdb has one entry per CDR3 protein and lacks DNA. Recorded for this sample: approximately 400,000 distinct CDR3 sequences. The chain carries TRBV5-4 and TRBJ2-1; no DNA is available, so the TRBD2 call from TCRdb remains unchecked. Input material: blood. This clonotype originated in a human donor with ulcerative colitis or Crohn's disease, or a healthy co-twin of an affected twin (not recorded which). This CDR3 is CASSPGTSGPYNEQFF.